This is a list of T cell receptor beta chains from one sample in a study of CD8 T cells in ankylosing spondylitis. A single record per CDR3 protein comes from TCRdb applying MiXCR to the 5' RACE reads. The repertoire holds a few hundred thousand distinct CDR3 sequences, with around 21% as singletons. Material for sequencing was blood, either unsorted or a sorted T cell fraction (not recorded which). The receptor set was obtained from a female donor with ankylosing spondylitis or in good health (not recorded which). Each CDR3 is given with its conserved first and last residue. The order of the fields is clone size, D gene, J gene, V gene, CDR3 protein, CDR3 DNA. The D gene is left open where the match is weak. The size field is filled for only some rows; it gives once, few, many or a size class.

size: -
D: TRBD2
J: TRBJ2-1
V: TRBV5-1
CDR3: CASSPGTSGRRDEQFF
DNA: TGCGCCAGCAGCCCCGGGACTAGCGGGAGGAGGGATGAGCAGTTCTTC

size: -
D: TRBD1
J: TRBJ2-5
V: TRBV12-3/TRBV12-4
CDR3: CASSLTSRGRETQYF
DNA: TGTGCCAGCAGCCTGACGTCCAGGGGGCGAGAGACCCAGTACTTC

size: -
D: -
J: TRBJ1-1
V: TRBV7-2
CDR3: CASSLYRRNTEAFF
DNA: TGTGCCAGCAGCTTATACAGGAGGAACACTGAAGCTTTCTTT

size: once
D: -
J: TRBJ2-5
V: TRBV7-8
CDR3: CASSLVPGARETQYF
DNA: TGTGCCAGCAGCTTAGTCCCGGGGGCACGGGAGACCCAGTACTTC

size: -
D: -
J: TRBJ2-7
V: TRBV12-3/TRBV12-4
CDR3: CASSLAGKEQYF
DNA: TGTGCCAGCAGTTTAGCAGGGAAAGAGCAGTACTTC

size: few
D: -
J: TRBJ1-2
V: TRBV6-1
CDR3: CASTRTTQGQGYTF
DNA: TGTGCCAGCACCCGTACCACTCAAGGGCAGGGCTACACCTTC

size: -
D: -
J: TRBJ2-5
V: TRBV7-2
CDR3: CASSAIGLTGETQYF
DNA: TGTGCCAGCAGCGCAATCGGACTCACGGGGGAGACCCAGTACTTC

size: few
D: -
J: TRBJ1-2
V: TRBV5-1
CDR3: CASSLDTTRTYGYTF
DNA: TGCGCCAGCAGCTTGGACACCACACGGACCTATGGCTACACCTTC

size: -
D: TRBD1
J: TRBJ1-1
V: TRBV5-1
CDR3: CASSERQGMSEAFF
DNA: TGCGCCAGCTCTGAACGACAGGGAATGTCTGAAGCTTTCTTT

size: -
D: TRBD1
J: TRBJ1-1
V: TRBV20-1
CDR3: CSARSGTGVMNTEAFF
DNA: TGCAGTGCCCGATCCGGGACAGGGGTCATGAACACTGAAGCTTTCTTT

size: many
D: -
J: TRBJ2-1
V: TRBV12-3/TRBV12-4
CDR3: CASSLSGNEQFF
DNA: TGTGCCAGCAGTTTGTCTGGGAATGAGCAGTTCTTC

size: few
D: TRBD1
J: TRBJ2-7
V: TRBV5-1
CDR3: CASSLGTGWDSYEQYF
DNA: TGCGCCAGCAGCCTAGGGACAGGGTGGGACTCCTACGAGCAGTACTTC

size: few
D: -
J: TRBJ1-4
V: TRBV6-6
CDR3: CASSYSPNEKLFF
DNA: TGTGCCAGCAGTTACTCGCCTAATGAAAAACTGTTTTTT

size: -
D: TRBD2
J: TRBJ2-1
V: TRBV6-2/TRBV6-3
CDR3: CASGQTSGAYNEQFF
DNA: TGTGCCAGCGGACAGACTAGCGGGGCCTACAATGAGCAGTTCTTC

size: -
D: TRBD1
J: TRBJ1-2
V: TRBV5-1
CDR3: CASTLAGGLNYGYTF
DNA: TGCGCCAGCACCCTGGCAGGGGGTCTGAACTATGGCTACACCTTC

size: few
D: -
J: TRBJ2-7
V: TRBV20-1
CDR3: CSASLSSYEQYF
DNA: TGCAGTGCTAGTCTCAGCTCCTACGAGCAGTACTTC

size: few
D: -
J: TRBJ2-1
V: TRBV5-1
CDR3: CASSLRHDSPRSYNEQFF
DNA: TGCGCCAGCAGCCTACGCCACGACTCTCCTCGGTCCTACAATGAGCAGTTCTTC

size: many
D: TRBD1
J: TRBJ1-1
V: TRBV10-3
CDR3: CATSTGINTEAFF
DNA: TGTGCCACGTCGACAGGGATAAACACTGAAGCTTTCTTT

size: many
D: TRBD2
J: TRBJ2-1
V: TRBV24-1
CDR3: CATSDSSGGTYNEQFF
DNA: TGTGCCACCAGTGACTCTAGCGGAGGGACTTACAATGAGCAGTTCTTC

size: few
D: -
J: TRBJ1-2
V: TRBV14
CDR3: CASSQATGQNYGYTF
DNA: TGTGCCAGCAGCCAAGCAACAGGCCAAAACTATGGCTACACCTTC

size: -
D: TRBD1
J: TRBJ2-3
V: TRBV18
CDR3: CASSQDRGRARNTQYF
DNA: TGTGCCAGCTCACAGGACAGGGGCCGCGCCAGAAATACGCAGTATTTT

size: once
D: TRBD2
J: TRBJ2-1
V: TRBV6-1
CDR3: CASERLTGTSGLNEQFF
DNA: TGTGCCAGCGAGAGACTGACCGGGACTAGCGGCTTGAATGAGCAGTTCTTC

size: -
D: -
J: TRBJ1-2
V: TRBV30
CDR3: CAWDSTGTGYTF
DNA: TGTGCCTGGGATTCGACAGGAACTGGCTACACCTTC

size: -
D: TRBD2
J: TRBJ2-1
V: TRBV24-1
CDR3: CATSDMTSGEQFF
DNA: TGTGCCACCAGTGACATGACTAGCGGAGAGCAGTTCTTC

size: few
D: TRBD1
J: TRBJ1-2
V: TRBV27
CDR3: CASTPGGGTGYTF
DNA: TGTGCCAGCACGCCTGGAGGGGGCACTGGCTACACCTTC

size: -
D: -
J: TRBJ2-1
V: TRBV12-5
CDR3: CASGSRLRTITAYNEQFF
DNA: TGTGCTAGTGGTTCTAGACTACGAACGATCACAGCCTACAATGAGCAGTTCTTC

size: -
D: -
J: TRBJ1-6
V: TRBV7-2
CDR3: CASSSLIGLANSPLHF
DNA: TGTGCCAGCAGCTCGCTAATTGGGCTAGCTAATTCACCCCTCCACTTT

size: few
D: TRBD1
J: TRBJ1-1
V: TRBV19
CDR3: CASSHSRGGVNTEAFF
DNA: TGTGCCAGTTCACACTCCAGGGGGGGAGTGAACACTGAAGCTTTCTTT

size: -
D: TRBD2
J: TRBJ2-1
V: TRBV7-2
CDR3: CASSLPGLAGAGQQFF
DNA: TGTGCCAGCAGCCTACCAGGGCTAGCGGGGGCGGGTCAGCAGTTCTTC

size: -
D: -
J: TRBJ2-1
V: TRBV6-1
CDR3: CASRPTTKREFF
DNA: TGTGCCAGCAGACCCACGACTAAGCGGGAGTTCTTC

size: few
D: -
J: TRBJ2-1
V: TRBV7-6
CDR3: CASSSSSVSNEQFF
DNA: TGTGCCAGCAGCTCCTCTAGCGTGTCGAATGAGCAGTTCTTC

size: -
D: TRBD1
J: TRBJ2-7
V: TRBV30
CDR3: CAWRMADRGFEQYF
DNA: TGTGCCTGGAGGATGGCGGACAGGGGGTTTGAGCAGTACTTC

size: few
D: TRBD2
J: TRBJ2-5
V: TRBV6-5
CDR3: CASSYSGGSRAQYF
DNA: TGTGCCAGCAGTTACTCCGGCGGGAGTCGGGCCCAGTACTTC

size: many
D: -
J: TRBJ2-2
V: TRBV10-1
CDR3: CASSLQVAGLGELFF
DNA: TGCGCCAGCAGTCTCCAGGTCGCTGGGCTAGGGGAGCTGTTTTTT

size: -
D: -
J: TRBJ1-2
V: TRBV2
CDR3: CASGGTYGYTF
DNA: TGTGCCAGCGGGGGGACTTATGGCTACACCTTC

size: few
D: -
J: TRBJ2-7
V: TRBV11-2
CDR3: CASSSGTRVGEQYF
DNA: TGTGCCAGCAGCTCGGGGACAAGAGTAGGGGAGCAGTACTTC

size: many
D: -
J: TRBJ1-5
V: TRBV10-3
CDR3: CAISESSGAQPQHF
DNA: TGTGCCATCAGTGAGTCTTCAGGGGCACAGCCCCAGCATTTT

size: -
D: TRBD2
J: TRBJ2-7
V: TRBV7-2
CDR3: CASVTGTSGTYEQYF
DNA: TGTGCCAGCGTGACCGGGACTAGCGGGACTTACGAGCAGTACTTC

size: -
D: -
J: TRBJ2-7
V: TRBV30
CDR3: CAWARAGPFEYEQYF
DNA: TGTGCCTGGGCTCGGGCGGGACCTTTTGAATACGAGCAGTACTTC

size: few
D: -
J: TRBJ2-1
V: TRBV14
CDR3: CASSQERPMRTGDEQFF
DNA: TGTGCCAGCAGCCAAGAAAGACCTATGAGGACTGGGGATGAGCAGTTCTTC

size: -
D: -
J: TRBJ1-4
V: TRBV20-1
CDR3: CSGLTGEKLFF
DNA: TGCAGTGGCCTGACGGGTGAAAAACTGTTTTTT

size: -
D: -
J: TRBJ2-2
V: TRBV12-3/TRBV12-4
CDR3: CASSPLVNTGELFF
DNA: TGTGCCAGCAGTCCCCTGGTAAACACCGGGGAGCTGTTTTTT

size: -
D: -
J: TRBJ2-3
V: TRBV5-1
CDR3: CASSSPSRGTQYF
DNA: TGCGCCAGCAGCTCCCCCTCGAGGGGGACGCAGTATTTT

size: few
D: -
J: TRBJ2-1
V: TRBV19
CDR3: CASSIGGGVNEQFF
DNA: TGTGCCAGTAGTATAGGAGGGGGGGTTAATGAGCAGTTCTTC

size: -
D: -
J: TRBJ2-2
V: TRBV7-2
CDR3: CASSLAQGTGELFF
DNA: TGTGCCAGCAGCTTAGCGCAGGGAACCGGGGAGCTGTTTTTT

size: -
D: TRBD1
J: TRBJ1-6
V: TRBV5-1
CDR3: CASSLTGAKESPLHF
DNA: TGCGCCAGCAGCTTGACAGGGGCGAAGGAGTCACCCCTCCACTTT

size: many
D: -
J: TRBJ1-1
V: TRBV12-3/TRBV12-4
CDR3: CASSKDGTEAFF
DNA: TGTGCCAGCAGCAAGGACGGGACTGAAGCTTTCTTT

size: few
D: -
J: TRBJ1-5
V: TRBV7-2
CDR3: CASSFAQGSNQPQHF
DNA: TGTGCCAGCAGCTTCGCACAGGGTAGCAATCAGCCCCAGCATTTT

size: few
D: -
J: TRBJ2-7
V: TRBV20-1
CDR3: CSARLGGATYEQYF
DNA: TGCAGTGCTAGACTGGGGGGAGCCACCTACGAGCAGTACTTC

size: -
D: TRBD2
J: TRBJ2-1
V: TRBV7-9
CDR3: CASSKSGSNSYNEQFF
DNA: TGTGCCAGCAGCAAGAGCGGGAGTAATTCCTACAATGAGCAGTTCTTC

size: few
D: TRBD2
J: TRBJ2-1
V: TRBV25-1
CDR3: CASRLAGEYNEQFF
DNA: TGTGCCAGCAGATTAGCGGGAGAGTACAATGAGCAGTTCTTC

size: few
D: -
J: TRBJ2-3
V: TRBV7-9
CDR3: CASSLVKESDTQYF
DNA: TGTGCCAGCAGCTTAGTAAAGGAGTCAGATACGCAGTATTTT

size: few
D: -
J: TRBJ1-1
V: TRBV29-1
CDR3: CSAHHRAMNTEAFF
DNA: TGCAGCGCCCACCACAGGGCCATGAACACTGAAGCTTTCTTT

size: few
D: TRBD1
J: TRBJ2-1
V: TRBV10-3
CDR3: CAINDRGNYNEQFF
DNA: TGTGCCATCAATGACAGGGGTAATTACAATGAGCAGTTCTTC

size: few
D: -
J: TRBJ1-5
V: TRBV6-5
CDR3: CASSDTSSNQPQHF
DNA: TGTGCCAGCAGTGACACGAGTAGCAATCAGCCCCAGCATTTT

size: -
D: -
J: TRBJ2-7
V: TRBV15
CDR3: CATSRDRGPLSYEQYF
DNA: TGTGCCACCAGCAGAGATCGGGGGCCCCTCTCCTACGAGCAGTACTTC

size: many
D: -
J: TRBJ2-2
V: TRBV20-1
CDR3: CSATQSGANGELFF
DNA: TGCAGTGCTACCCAATCTGGGGCGAACGGGGAGCTGTTTTTT

size: few
D: TRBD1
J: TRBJ1-2
V: TRBV12-3/TRBV12-4
CDR3: CASSLGTGRGGYTF
DNA: TGTGCCAGCAGTTTAGGGACAGGGCGGGGCGGCTACACCTTC

size: -
D: -
J: TRBJ2-1
V: TRBV20-1
CDR3: CSAIRGEQFF
DNA: TGCAGTGCTATTCGGGGAGAGCAGTTCTTC